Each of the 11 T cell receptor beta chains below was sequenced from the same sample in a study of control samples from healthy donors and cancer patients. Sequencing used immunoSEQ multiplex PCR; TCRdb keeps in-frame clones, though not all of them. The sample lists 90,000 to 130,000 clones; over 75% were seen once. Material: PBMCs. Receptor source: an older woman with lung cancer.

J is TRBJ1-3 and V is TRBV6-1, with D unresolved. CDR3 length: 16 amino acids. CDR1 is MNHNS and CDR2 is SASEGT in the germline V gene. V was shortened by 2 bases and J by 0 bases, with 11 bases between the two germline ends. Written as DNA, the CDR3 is TGTGCCAGCAGTGAATGGGCAGGCCGCTCTGGAAACACCATATATTTT. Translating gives CASSEWAGRSGNTIYF.

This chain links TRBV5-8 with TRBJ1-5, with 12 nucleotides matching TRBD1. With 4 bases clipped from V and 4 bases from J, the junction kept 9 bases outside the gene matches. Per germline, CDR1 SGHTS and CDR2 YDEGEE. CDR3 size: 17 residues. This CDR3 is CASSRGQGAIENQPQHF. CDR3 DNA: TGTGCCAGCAGCCGGGGACAGGGGGCGATTGAAAATCAGCCCCAGCATTTT.

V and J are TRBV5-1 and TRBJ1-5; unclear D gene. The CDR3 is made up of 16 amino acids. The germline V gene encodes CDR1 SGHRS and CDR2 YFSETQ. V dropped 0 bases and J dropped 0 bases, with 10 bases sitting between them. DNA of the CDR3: TGCGCCAGCAGCTTGGGGGAATTGGGTAGCAATCAGCCCCAGCATTTT. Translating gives CASSLGELGSNQPQHF.

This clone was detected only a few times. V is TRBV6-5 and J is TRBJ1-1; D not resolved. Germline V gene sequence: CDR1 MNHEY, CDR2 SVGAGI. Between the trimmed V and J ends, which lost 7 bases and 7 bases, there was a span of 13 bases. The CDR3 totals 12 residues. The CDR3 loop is CASTALVGEAFF. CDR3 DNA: TGTGCCAGCACCGCCCTAGTGGGTGAAGCTTTCTTT.

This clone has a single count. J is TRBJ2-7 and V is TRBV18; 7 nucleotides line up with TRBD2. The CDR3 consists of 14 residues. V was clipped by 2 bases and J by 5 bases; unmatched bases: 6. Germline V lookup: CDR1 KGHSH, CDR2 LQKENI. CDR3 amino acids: CASSPDGLEDEQYF. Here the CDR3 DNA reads TGTGCCAGCTCACCAGACGGACTAGAGGACGAGCAGTACTTC.

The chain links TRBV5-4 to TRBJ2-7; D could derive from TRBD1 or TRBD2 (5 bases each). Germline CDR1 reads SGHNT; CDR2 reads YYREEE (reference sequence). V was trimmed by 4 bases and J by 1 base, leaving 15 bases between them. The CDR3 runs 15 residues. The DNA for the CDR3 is TGTGCCAGCAGCCTCGGGACGCCTCTTTCCTACGAGCAGTACTTC. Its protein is CASSLGTPLSYEQYF.

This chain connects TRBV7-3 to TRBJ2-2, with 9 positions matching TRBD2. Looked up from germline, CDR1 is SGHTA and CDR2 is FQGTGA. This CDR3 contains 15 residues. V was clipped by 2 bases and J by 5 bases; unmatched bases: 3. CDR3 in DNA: TGTGCCAGCAGCTTAGCGGGAGGGGATACCGGGGAGCTGTTTTTT. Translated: CASSLAGGDTGELFF.

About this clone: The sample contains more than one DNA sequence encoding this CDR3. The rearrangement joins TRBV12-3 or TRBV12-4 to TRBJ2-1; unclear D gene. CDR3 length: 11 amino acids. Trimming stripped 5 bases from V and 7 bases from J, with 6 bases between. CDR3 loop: CASSPQNEQFF. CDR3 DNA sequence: TGTGCCAGCAGTCCCCAGAATGAGCAGTTCTTC.

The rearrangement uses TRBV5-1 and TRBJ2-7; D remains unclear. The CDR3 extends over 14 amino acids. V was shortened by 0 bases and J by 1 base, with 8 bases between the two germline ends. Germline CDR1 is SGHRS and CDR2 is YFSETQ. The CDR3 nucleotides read TGCGCCAGCAGCTTGGGAGCCCCTTCCTACGAGCAGTACTTC. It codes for CASSLGAPSYEQYF. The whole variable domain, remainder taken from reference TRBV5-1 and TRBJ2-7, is KAGVTQTPRYLIKTRGQQVTLSCSPISGHRSVSWYQQTPGQGLQFLFEYFSETQRNKGNFPGRFSGRQFSNSRSEMNVSTLELGDSALYLCASSLGAPSYEQYFGPGTRLTVT.

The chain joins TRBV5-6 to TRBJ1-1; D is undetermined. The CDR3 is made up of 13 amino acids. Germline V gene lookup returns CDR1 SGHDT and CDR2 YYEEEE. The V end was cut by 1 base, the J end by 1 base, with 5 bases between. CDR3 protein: CASSLPGNTEAFF. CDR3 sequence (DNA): TGTGCCAGCAGCTTGCCGGGGAACACTGAAGCTTTCTTT.

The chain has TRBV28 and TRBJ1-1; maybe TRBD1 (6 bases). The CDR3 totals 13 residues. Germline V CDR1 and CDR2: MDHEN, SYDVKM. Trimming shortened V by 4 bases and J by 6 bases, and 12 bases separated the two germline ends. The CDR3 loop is CASSYRERAEAFF. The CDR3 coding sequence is TGTGCCAGCAGTTACAGGGAACGCGCTGAAGCTTTCTTT.